A single sample gave rise to the 25 T cell receptor beta chains below, sequenced in a study of CD8 T cells in Susac syndrome. An input of about 0.5 to 1 ug of RNA was subjected to reverse transcription using random hexamers. In TCRdb, the immunoSEQ multiplex PCR reads were re-called with MiXCR into one record per CDR3 protein. The sample includes more than 55,000 distinct CDR3 sequences, approximately 96% of them seen just once. The sequencing sample was made of CD4+ T cells from PBMCs. These receptors were obtained from a human donor with multiple sclerosis.

The rearrangement links TRBV12-3 or TRBV12-4 to TRBJ2-1, with D perhaps given as TRBD1 or TRBD2 (5 bases each). CDR3 length: 16 residues. V dropped 5 bases and J dropped 0 bases, with 14 bases sitting between them. The DNA for the CDR3 is TGTGCCAGCAGTACGCGGTGGGGGAGCTCCTACAATGAGCAGTTCTTC. Protein product: CASSTRWGSSYNEQFF.

The chain carries TRBV6-1 and TRBJ2-1; either TRBD1 or TRBD2 may fit D (6 bases each). The germline V gene encodes CDR1 MNHNS and CDR2 SASEGT. This CDR3 contains 14 residues. Trimming left V 4 bases short and J 11 bases short, with 18 bases between. CDR3 nucleotides: TGTGCCAGCAGTGGGGGGGCGGCACGAGGGAAGCAGTTCTTC. Translation: CASSGGAARGKQFF.

This chain uses TRBV4-3 with TRBJ2-3; maybe TRBD1 (7 bases). The ends were cut back, 0 bases at V and 7 bases at J, with 14 bases in the middle. Germline CDR1 and CDR2: LGHNA and YSLEER. The CDR3 totals 15 residues. The CDR3 bases are TGCGCCAGCAGCCAAGAGACAGGGAGGAGAAATACGCAGTATTTT. This sequence encodes CASSQETGRRNTQYF.

The V call is TRBV3-1, the J call TRBJ2-4; D might be TRBD2 (5 bases). Between the trimmed V and J ends, which lost 4 bases and 15 bases, there was a span of 19 bases. This CDR3 has 13 residues. Germline CDR1 and CDR2: LGHDT and YNNKEL (reference sequence). The CDR3 coding sequence is TGTGCCAGCAGCCGACAAGGGAGTGGCCCTTGGTACTTC. Residues: CASSRQGSGPWYF.

The chain is built from TRBV5-1 and TRBJ2-2, with D possibly TRBD1 on 6 matching bases. Germline V gene sequence: CDR1 SGHRS, CDR2 YFSETQ. The V gene lost 1 base and the J gene lost 7 bases, with 8 bases spanning the gap. This CDR3 has 13 amino acids. The CDR3 DNA is TGCGCCAGCAGCTTGACAGGGATCGGGGAGCTGTTTTTT. This sequence encodes CASSLTGIGELFF.

The rearrangement uses TRBV10-3 and TRBJ2-5; D gene uncertain. The CDR3 loop spans 16 amino acids. Per germline, CDR1 ENHRY and CDR2 SYGVKD. V gave up 6 bases and J gave up 2 bases, with 19 bases separating them. CDR3 sequence: CAISAGEIVGQETQYF. The CDR3 nucleotides read TGTGCCATCAGCGCCGGCGAGATAGTGGGGCAAGAGACCCAGTACTTC.

The rearrangement links TRBV19 to TRBJ2-7; a weak D match, TRBD1 (6 bases). The V gene's germline CDR1 is LNHDA and CDR2 SQIVND (reference sequence). The CDR3 loop spans 16 amino acids. The V and J ends lost 7 bases and 6 bases respectively, with 25 bases between them. This CDR3 is CASIPPQGIPTVEQYF. The CDR3 nucleotides are TGTGCCAGTATTCCCCCCCAGGGGATCCCTACTGTCGAGCAGTACTTC.

The chain uses TRBV19 and TRBJ2-5; 8 bases are a match to TRBD1. This CDR3 is built from 14 residues. V shed 6 bases and J 0 bases; nucleotides not matched to a gene: 3. CDR1 is LNHDA, CDR2 SQIVND, per germline (reference sequence). The DNA for the CDR3 is TGTGCCAGTAGCCCACAGGGGGACCAAGAGACCCAGTACTTC. Protein sequence: CASSPQGDQETQYF.

This chain joins TRBV11-2 and TRBJ2-5; D unclear. CDR3 length equals 14 residues. Trimming removed 3 bases from V and 7 bases from J, with 15 bases in between. Germline CDR1 SGHAT, CDR2 FQNNGV. The CDR3 sequence is CASSFSFDFGTQYF. The CDR3 DNA follows: TGTGCCAGCAGCTTTTCTTTTGACTTCGGGACCCAGTACTTC.

This clonotype showed up just a few times. CDR3 amino acids: CASSLAPQRNEQYF. CDR3 bases: TGTGCCAGCAGCTTAGCCCCACAGCGGAACGAGCAGTACTTC. The chain joins TRBV7-8 to TRBJ2-7; D perhaps matches TRBD2 (5 bases). Trimming took 0 bases from V and 5 from J, leaving 11 bases between them. This CDR3 has 14 amino acids. From germline, CDR1 is SGHVS and CDR2 FQNEAQ.

This chain uses TRBV5-1 with TRBJ2-5; maybe TRBD1 (5 bases). Trimming shortened V by 6 bases and J by 5 bases, and 17 bases separated the two germline ends. The CDR3 sequence is 14 residues long. CDR1 and CDR2 (germline): SGHRS, YFSETQ. CDR3 amino acids: CASTSGRQFETQYF. CDR3 coding DNA: TGCGCCAGCACCTCAGGGCGGCAGTTCGAGACCCAGTACTTC.

The chain joins TRBV10-2 to TRBJ1-5; D is unresolved. Trimming removed 10 bases from V and 4 bases from J, with 17 bases in between. The germline V gene encodes CDR1 WSHSY and CDR2 SAAADI. The CDR3 loop spans 14 amino acids. CDR3 DNA: TGCGCCACCAAGAAATGGGCGGATAATCAGCCCCAGCATTTT. Amino acid sequence: CATKKWADNQPQHF.

This sequence joins TRBV7-2 and TRBJ1-2, with D hard to call. The V and J ends lost 5 bases and 2 bases respectively, with 9 bases between them. The CDR3 has 13 amino acids. Germline loops: CDR1 SGHTA, CDR2 FQGNSA. The chain's CDR3 is CASSASQNYGYTF. The CDR3 nucleotides are TGTGCCAGCAGCGCGAGCCAGAACTATGGCTACACCTTC.

CDR3 bases: TGTGCCAGCAGTTTTCGGGGCCCGATCTACGAGCAGTACTTC. Translated: CASSFRGPIYEQYF. The V call is TRBV12-3 or TRBV12-4, the J call TRBJ2-7; D may correspond to TRBD1 or TRBD2 (5 bases each). V lost 3 bases to trimming and J lost 3 bases, with 12 bases between them. This CDR3 comprises 14 residues.

CDR3 amino acids: CASSSDITGRYYGYTF. CDR3 bases: TGTGCCAGCAGCTCCGATATAACCGGACGGTACTATGGCTACACCTTC. V and J are TRBV5-4 and TRBJ1-2; D remains unclear. There are 16 residues in the CDR3. V lost 3 bases, J lost 3 bases, and 18 bases lay in between. Germline V gives CDR1 SGHNT, CDR2 YYREEE (reference sequence).

The gene calls are TRBV7-9 and TRBJ2-1, with D maybe TRBD2 (7 bases). Germline V gene data show CDR1 as SEHNR and CDR2 as FQNEAQ (reference sequence). The CDR3 runs 14 residues. Trimming stripped 5 bases from V and 8 bases from J, with 16 bases between. The DNA for the CDR3 is TGTGCCAGCAGCATACTAGGGGGGGGCCATGAGCAGTTCTTC. It specifies CASSILGGGHEQFF.

This chain uses TRBV7-2 with TRBJ2-5; perhaps TRBD2 as D (5 bases). Trimming cost V 2 bases and J 2 bases, with 9 bases left between them. The germline CDR1 and CDR2 sequences are SGHTA and FQGNSA. This CDR3 has 14 amino acids. CDR3 sequence (DNA): TGTGCCAGCAGCTTATCTGGACTTCAAGAGACCCAGTACTTC. Residues: CASSLSGLQETQYF.

A few counts support this clonotype. The rearrangement links TRBV4-1 to TRBJ1-2, with D hard to call. V lost 1 base, J lost 4 bases, and 13 bases lay in between. CDR3 size: 15 residues. Germline CDR1 is MGHRA and CDR2 is YSYEKL. CDR3 in amino acids: CASSQVILTLYGYTF. CDR3 in DNA: TGCGCCAGCAGCCAAGTAATCCTCACCCTCTATGGCTACACCTTC.

V and J are TRBV5-4 and TRBJ2-1; D perhaps matches TRBD2 (6 bases). The CDR3 consists of 13 residues. From germline, CDR1 is SGHNT and CDR2 YYREEE (reference sequence). V was trimmed by 2 bases and J by 6 bases, leaving 9 bases between them. CDR3 protein: CASSLRGSNEQFF. CDR3 in DNA: TGTGCCAGCAGCTTACGGGGGTCCAATGAGCAGTTCTTC.

The J gene is TRBJ1-5, the V gene TRBV19; D not certain. CDR3 length: 15 residues. The germline V gene has CDR1 LNHDA and CDR2 SQIVND (reference sequence). V lost 1 base and J 0 bases, leaving 7 bases between the germline ends. CDR3 region: CASSIGGYSNQPQHF. The CDR3 nucleotides read TGTGCCAGTAGTATAGGAGGTTATAGCAATCAGCCCCAGCATTTT.

The V and J genes are TRBV25-1 and TRBJ2-7; TRBD2 matches 7 bases. The germline V gene has CDR1 MGHDK and CDR2 SYGVNS. The CDR3 runs to 13 residues. J lost 6 bases, V lost 3 bases, and 5 bases had no gene match. The CDR3 spells CASSDFSGGEQYF. CDR3 in DNA: TGTGCCAGCAGTGATTTTTCGGGGGGCGAGCAGTACTTC.

The rearrangement uses TRBV7-2 and TRBJ1-2; no reliable D call. The V gene lost 6 bases and the J gene lost 3 bases, with 14 bases spanning the gap. This CDR3 is 14 amino acids long. Germline values: CDR1 SGHTA, CDR2 FQGNSA. The chain's CDR3 is CASSSGLGDYGYTF. The CDR3 DNA is TGTGCCAGCAGTTCGGGTCTCGGGGACTATGGCTACACCTTC. The complete variable domain, with remaining parts taken from reference TRBV7-2 and TRBJ1-2, reads GAGVSQSPSNKVTEKGKDVELRCDPISGHTALYWYRQSLGQGLEFLIYFQGNSAPDKSGLPSDRFSAERTGGSVSTLTIQRTQQEDSAVYLCASSSGLGDYGYTFGSGTRLTVV.

The CDR3 reads CASSVSPGTGSNEQFF. The CDR3 DNA is TGTGCCAGCTCAGTTAGTCCCGGGACAGGGAGCAATGAGCAGTTCTTC. The chain has TRBV18 and TRBJ2-1; 9 nucleotides match TRBD1. The germline V gene has CDR1 KGHSH and CDR2 LQKENI. The V segment lost 5 bases and the J segment 6 bases; nucleotides outside the gene matches: 11. The CDR3 sequence is 16 residues long.

This rearrangement joins TRBV19 to TRBJ1-2; D might be TRBD1 (6 bases). The CDR3 contains 12 residues. V shed 5 bases and J shed 8 bases, with 12 bases lying between them. The germline gives CDR1 LNHDA, CDR2 SQIVND (reference sequence). This chain's CDR3 is CASSPQGGGYTF. The CDR3, as DNA: TGTGCCAGTAGTCCACAGGGTGGAGGCTACACCTTC.

The chain recombines TRBV7-9 with TRBJ2-1; TRBD1 aligns across 7 bases. The CDR3 sequence is 14 residues long. V lost 4 bases to trimming and J lost 3 bases; unmatched junction nucleotides: 3. In germline, CDR1 is SEHNR, CDR2 FQNEAQ (reference sequence). The CDR3 bases are TGTGCCAGCAGCTCCACAGGGGACTACAATGAGCAGTTCTTC. Its translation is CASSSTGDYNEQFF.